This is a list of T cell receptor beta chains from one sample in a study of Ad26.COV2.S vaccination and SARS-CoV-2 variants. Produced via immunoSEQ multiplex PCR; TCRdb's table is partial and in-frame only. The sample contains about 350,000 clones, 86% of which appear only once. The starting material was peripheral blood, obtained in a trial of Ad26.COV2.S vaccine versus placebo. These receptors were taken from a person aged 18 to 59 who received the Ad26.COV2.S COVID-19 vaccine or a placebo. Each CDR3 is given with its conserved first and last residue. The D gene is left open where the match is weak. Only part of the rows carry a size: once, few, many, or a class if the clone is expanded.

TRBV7-9,NA,TRBJ1-6,NA,TGTGCCAGCAGCTCAGGGTTAGATTCACCCCTCCACTTT,CASSSGLDSPLHF
TRBV11-2,few,TRBJ2-7,TRBD1,TGTGCCAGCAGCTGGGGGGACAGGGGTTACGAGCAGTACTTC,CASSWGDRGYEQYF
TRBV7-9,NA,TRBJ2-7,NA,TGTGCCAGCAGCTTACCCGGGGCGGACTACGAGCAGTACTTC,CASSLPGADYEQYF
TRBV28,NA,TRBJ2-1,NA,TGTGCCAGCAGTGAACAGGGAAATGAGCAGTTCTTC,CASSEQGNEQFF
TRBV30,NA,TRBJ2-1,NA,TGTGCCTGGAGTAATACCAATGAGCAGTTCTTC,CAWSNTNEQFF
TRBV2,NA,TRBJ1-1,NA,TGTGCCAGCAGTTTAAACAGGGATAGATCTGAAGCTTTCTTT,CASSLNRDRSEAFF
TRBV7-2,NA,TRBJ1-1,NA,TGTGCCAGCAGCGGCGGGGGGACCTTGAACACTGAAGCTTTCTTT,CASSGGGTLNTEAFF
TRBV29-1,once,TRBJ1-3,NA,TGCAGCGTCCCTAATTTCACAGGGTTCGGAAACACCATATATTTT,CSVPNFTGFGNTIYF
TRBV5-4,NA,TRBJ2-3,TRBD2,TGTGCCACCACCGCTGGGAGCCTAGCGGGCACAGATACGCAGTATTTT,CATTAGSLAGTDTQYF
TRBV27,NA,TRBJ2-2,NA,TGTGCCAGCAGTTTATCTATCCGAAATCGTGACATTATCACCGGGGAGCTGTTTTTT,CASSLSIRNRDIITGELFF
TRBV4-2,NA,TRBJ2-7,TRBD2,TGTGCCAGCAGCTCGACTAGCGGGGGTACCTACGAGCAGTACTTC,CASSSTSGGTYEQYF
TRBV7-9,NA,TRBJ2-1,TRBD2,TGTGCCAGCAGCTTCGAAGCGGGGATTTACAATGAGCAGTTCTTC,CASSFEAGIYNEQFF
TRBV27,NA,TRBJ2-7,NA,TGTGCCAGCAGCCCGGGACAATCCCTTGAGCAGTACTTC,CASSPGQSLEQYF